This TCR beta chain was identified in a study of OX40 agonist ivuxolimab in advanced cancers. For the study at large: An anti-OX40 (CD134) antibody with agonistic activity, ivuxolimab, was administered to patients. Hepatocellular carcinoma, melanoma, renal cell or head and neck cancer occurred in dose-escalation patients.

TCRdb's copy holds only in-frame clones and misses some; the assay was immunoSEQ multiplex PCR. The table includes 100,000 to 150,000 clones, 85% to 95% detected once. Overall study findings and caveats: Clonal expansion among partial responders at 0.1-3.0 mg/kg ranked near the lowest.

About this clone: Its antigen is unidentified.

This TCR was sampled from an adult with an advanced solid tumor such as melanoma, head and neck, liver or kidney cancer. The specimen comprised CD4+ or CD8+ T cells sorted from blood, sampled in a trial of the OX40 agonist ivuxolimab.

Here the CDR3 reads CASASSGTNTYNEQFF. In DNA form, the CDR3 reads TGTGCCAGCGCAAGCTCCGGGACTAATACCTACAATGAGCAGTTCTTC. This rearrangement joins TRBV6-6 to TRBJ2-1, with TRBD2 identical over 7 bases. The CDR3 extends over 16 amino acids. The germline gives CDR1 MNHNY, CDR2 SVGAGI (reference sequence). The trim removed 8 bases at V and 2 bases at J, leaving 12 bases unmatched.